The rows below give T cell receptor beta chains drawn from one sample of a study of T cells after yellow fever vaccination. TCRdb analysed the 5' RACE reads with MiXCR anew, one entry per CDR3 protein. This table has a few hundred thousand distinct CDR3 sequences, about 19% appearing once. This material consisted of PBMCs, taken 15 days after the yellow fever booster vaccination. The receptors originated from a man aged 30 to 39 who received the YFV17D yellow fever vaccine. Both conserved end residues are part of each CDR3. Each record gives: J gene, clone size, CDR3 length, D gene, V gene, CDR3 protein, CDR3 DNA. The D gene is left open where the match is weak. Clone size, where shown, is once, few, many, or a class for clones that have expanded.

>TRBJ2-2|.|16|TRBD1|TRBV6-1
CASSRRTGGSTGELFF
TGTGCCAGCAGCCGCCGGACAGGGGGTAGCACCGGGGAGCTGTTTTTT
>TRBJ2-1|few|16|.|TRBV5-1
CASSLFGSGAYNEQFF
TGCGCCAGCAGCTTGTTCGGTAGTGGGGCCTACAATGAGCAGTTCTTC
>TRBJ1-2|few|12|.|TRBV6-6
CASSLGGTGYTF
TGTGCCAGCAGTTTAGGAGGGACTGGCTACACCTTC
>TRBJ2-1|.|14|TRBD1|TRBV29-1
CSVEGGTGANEQFF
TGCAGCGTTGAAGGCGGGACAGGGGCCAATGAGCAGTTCTTC
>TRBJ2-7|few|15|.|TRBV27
CAVSPQGRGSYEQYF
TGTGCCGTCAGCCCACAGGGGAGGGGCTCCTACGAGCAGTACTTC
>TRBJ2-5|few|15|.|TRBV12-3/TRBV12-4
CASSLNFRGQETQYF
TGTGCCAGCAGTTTAAACTTCAGGGGCCAAGAGACCCAGTACTTC
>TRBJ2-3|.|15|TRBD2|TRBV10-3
CAIRSGAGVADTQYF
TGTGCCATCAGGTCTGGGGCGGGAGTCGCAGATACGCAGTATTTT
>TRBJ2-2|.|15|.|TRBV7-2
CASSLLQVNTGELFF
TGTGCCAGCAGCCTCCTACAGGTCAACACCGGGGAGCTGTTTTTT
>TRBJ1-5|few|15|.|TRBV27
CASREAPGGNQPQHF
TGTGCCAGCAGGGAGGCCCCGGGGGGCAATCAGCCCCAGCATTTT
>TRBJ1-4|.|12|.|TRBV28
CASKDRNEKLFF
TGTGCCAGCAAAGATAGAAATGAAAAACTGTTTTTT
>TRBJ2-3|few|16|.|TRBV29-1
CSVALVNAPSTDTQYF
TGCAGCGTTGCCCTGGTTAACGCCCCTAGCACAGATACGCAGTATTTT
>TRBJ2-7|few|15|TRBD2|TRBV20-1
CSASSLAGALGEQYF
TGCAGTGCTTCCTCCCTAGCGGGAGCCTTGGGCGAGCAGTACTTC
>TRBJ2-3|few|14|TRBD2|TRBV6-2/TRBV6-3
CASSQLAGLDTQYF
TGTGCCAGCAGTCAACTAGCGGGGCTGGATACGCAGTATTTT
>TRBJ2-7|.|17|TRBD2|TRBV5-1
CASSPEGLAGGDYEQYF
TGCGCCAGCAGTCCCGAGGGACTAGCGGGAGGGGACTACGAGCAGTACTTC
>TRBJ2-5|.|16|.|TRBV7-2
CASSWGAGGLQETQYF
TGTGCCAGCAGCTGGGGGGCAGGGGGTCTCCAAGAGACCCAGTACTTC
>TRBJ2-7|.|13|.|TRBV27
CASSFRITYEQYF
TGTGCCAGCAGTTTCCGGATAACCTACGAGCAGTACTTC
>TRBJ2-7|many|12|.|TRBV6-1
CASSEQAYEQYF
TGTGCCAGCAGTGAACAGGCTTATGAGCAGTACTTC